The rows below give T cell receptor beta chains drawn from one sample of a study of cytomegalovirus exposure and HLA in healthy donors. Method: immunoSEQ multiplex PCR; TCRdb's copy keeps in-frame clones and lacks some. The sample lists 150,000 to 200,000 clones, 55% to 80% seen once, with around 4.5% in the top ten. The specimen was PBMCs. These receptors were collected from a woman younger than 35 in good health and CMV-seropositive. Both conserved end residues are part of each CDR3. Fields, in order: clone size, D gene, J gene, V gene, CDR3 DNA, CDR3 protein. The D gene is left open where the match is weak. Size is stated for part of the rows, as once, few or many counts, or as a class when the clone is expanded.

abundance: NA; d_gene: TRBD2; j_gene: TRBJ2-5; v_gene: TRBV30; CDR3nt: TGTGCCTGGACTGGCGGGAGTGAAGAGACCCAGTACTTC; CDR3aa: CAWTGGSEETQYF
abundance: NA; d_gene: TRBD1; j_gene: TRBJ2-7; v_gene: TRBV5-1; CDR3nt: TGCGCCAGCAGCGGGACAGCCTACGAGCAGTACTTC; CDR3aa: CASSGTAYEQYF
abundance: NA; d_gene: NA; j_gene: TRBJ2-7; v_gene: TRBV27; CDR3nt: TGTGCCAGCAGTCATCAAGGACTGTTCTCCTACGAGCAGTACTTC; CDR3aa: CASSHQGLFSYEQYF
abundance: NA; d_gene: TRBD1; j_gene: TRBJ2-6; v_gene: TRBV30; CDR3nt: TGTGCCTGGAGCGCGGACAGGGGGCTAGGGTATGGGGCCAACGTCCTGACTTTC; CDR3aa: CAWSADRGLGYGANVLTF
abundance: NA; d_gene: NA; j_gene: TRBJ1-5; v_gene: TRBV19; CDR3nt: TGTGCCAGTAGTATTGTGGGGGCGCGCAATCAGCCCCAGCATTTT; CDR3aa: CASSIVGARNQPQHF
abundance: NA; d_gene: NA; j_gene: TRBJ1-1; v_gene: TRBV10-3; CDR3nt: TGTGCCATCAGAAAGTCCATGCTGGGGGGGGCGATGTCGATGAACACTGAAGCTTTCTTT; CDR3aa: CAIRKSMLGGAMSMNTEAFF
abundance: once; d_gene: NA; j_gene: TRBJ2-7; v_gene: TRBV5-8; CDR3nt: TGTGCCAGCAGCTTGTGGAGCGAGCAGTACTTC; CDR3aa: CASSLWSEQYF
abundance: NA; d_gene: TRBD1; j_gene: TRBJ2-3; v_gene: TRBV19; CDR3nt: TGTGCCAGTAGTTCGGGGACAGGGCCCGATACGCAGTATTTT; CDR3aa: CASSSGTGPDTQYF
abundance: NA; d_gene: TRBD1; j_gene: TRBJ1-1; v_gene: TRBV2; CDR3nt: TGTGCCAGCAGTCCCCGGGACAGGGTATTCGCTGAAGCTTTCTTT; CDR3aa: CASSPRDRVFAEAFF
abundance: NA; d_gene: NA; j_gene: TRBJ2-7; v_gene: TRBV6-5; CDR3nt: TGTGCCAGCAGTTACGGGCAGGGGTCCGAGCAGTACTTC; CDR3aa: CASSYGQGSEQYF
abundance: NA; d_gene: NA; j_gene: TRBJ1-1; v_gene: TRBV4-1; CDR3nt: TGCGCCAGCAGCCATCCCGACAGGAACACTGAAGCTTTCTTT; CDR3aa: CASSHPDRNTEAFF
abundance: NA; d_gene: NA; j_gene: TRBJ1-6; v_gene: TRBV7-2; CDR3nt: TGTGCCAGCAGCTTATATGGAGAACTTAATTCACCCCTCCACTTT; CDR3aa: CASSLYGELNSPLHF
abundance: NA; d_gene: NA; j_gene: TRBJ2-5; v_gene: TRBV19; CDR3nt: TGTGCCAGTAGTATCAGGGGAGAGACCCAGTACTTC; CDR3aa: CASSIRGETQYF
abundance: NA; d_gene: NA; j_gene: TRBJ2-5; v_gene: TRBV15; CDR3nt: TGTGCCACCAGCAGAGATCGAGATACCCAAGAGACCCAGTACTTC; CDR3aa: CATSRDRDTQETQYF
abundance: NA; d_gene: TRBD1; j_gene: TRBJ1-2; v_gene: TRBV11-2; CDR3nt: TGTGCCAGCAGCCCCAGGACGACAGGGGCGGACCCATATGGCTACACCTTC; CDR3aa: CASSPRTTGADPYGYTF
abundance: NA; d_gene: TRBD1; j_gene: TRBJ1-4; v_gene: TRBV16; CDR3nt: TGTGCCAGCAGCCAAACAGGGGTTGGAAAACTGTTTTTT; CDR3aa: CASSQTGVGKLFF
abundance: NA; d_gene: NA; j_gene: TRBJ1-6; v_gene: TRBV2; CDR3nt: TGTGCCAGCAGTGTTCAGGGGAAGATAGGGAATTCACCCCTCCACTTT; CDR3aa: CASSVQGKIGNSPLHF
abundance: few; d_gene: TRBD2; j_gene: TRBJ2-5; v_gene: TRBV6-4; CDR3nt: TGTGCCACCCATGGGGGAACTAGCGGGGGGGCCGGGGAGACCCAGTACTTC; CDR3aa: CATHGGTSGGAGETQYF
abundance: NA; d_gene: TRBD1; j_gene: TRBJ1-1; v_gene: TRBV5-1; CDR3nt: TGCGCCAGCAGCTTGGGACAGGGAGCGGCTGAAGCTTTCTTT; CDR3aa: CASSLGQGAAEAFF
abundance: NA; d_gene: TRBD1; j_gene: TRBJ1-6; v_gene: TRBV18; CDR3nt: TGTGCCAGCGCGACAGGGGAGCCCTATAATTCACCCCTCCACTTT; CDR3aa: CASATGEPYNSPLHF
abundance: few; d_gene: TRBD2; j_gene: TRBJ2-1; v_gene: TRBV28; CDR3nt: TGTGCCAGCAGATCCGGACTAGCGGGAGGGCAATATGAGCAGTTCTTC; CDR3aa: CASRSGLAGGQYEQFF
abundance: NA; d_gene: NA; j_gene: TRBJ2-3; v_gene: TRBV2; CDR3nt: TGTGCCAGCAGTGAGAGGTCGGCGACAGTTACGCAGTATTTT; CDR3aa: CASSERSATVTQYF
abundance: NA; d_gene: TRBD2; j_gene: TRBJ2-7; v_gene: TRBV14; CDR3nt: TGTGCCAGCAGCCCCTTAGCGGGCAACTACGAGCAGTACTTC; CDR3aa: CASSPLAGNYEQYF
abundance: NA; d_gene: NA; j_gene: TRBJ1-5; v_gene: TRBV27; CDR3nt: TGTGCCAGCAGTTTATCCCCAACACGCGGGGATCAGCCCCAGCATTTT; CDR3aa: CASSLSPTRGDQPQHF
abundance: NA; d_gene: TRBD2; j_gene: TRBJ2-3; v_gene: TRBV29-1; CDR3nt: TGCAGCGTTGAAGGGTGGGAGGGTCTGGTTAGCACAGATACGCAGTATTTT; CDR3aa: CSVEGWEGLVSTDTQYF
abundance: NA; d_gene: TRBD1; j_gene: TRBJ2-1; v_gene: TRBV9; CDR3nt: TGTGCCTCGGAACGGGACAGTCTCAATGAGCAGTTCTTC; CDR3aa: CASERDSLNEQFF
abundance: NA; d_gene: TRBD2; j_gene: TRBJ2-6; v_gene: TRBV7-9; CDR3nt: TGTGCCAGCAGCCCGGGGGGGTCTGGGGCCAACGTCCTGACTTTC; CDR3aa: CASSPGGSGANVLTF
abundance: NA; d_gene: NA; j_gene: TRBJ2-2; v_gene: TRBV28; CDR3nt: TGTGCCAGCCTAGGACAAATAGCCACCGGGGAGCTGTTTTTT; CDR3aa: CASLGQIATGELFF
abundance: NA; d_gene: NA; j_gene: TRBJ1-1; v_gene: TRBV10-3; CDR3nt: TGTGCCATCAGAGACAGAACCGGGGGAGCTTTCTTT; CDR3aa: CAIRDRTGGAFF
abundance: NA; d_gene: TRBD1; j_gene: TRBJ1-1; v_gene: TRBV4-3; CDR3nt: TGCGCCAGCAGCCGGGACAGGGGAACTGAAGCTTTCTTT; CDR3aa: CASSRDRGTEAFF
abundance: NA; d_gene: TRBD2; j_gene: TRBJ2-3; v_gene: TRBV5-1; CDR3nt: TGCGCCAGCAGCTTGAGAACGGGGGGGCCGGGGGATACGCAGTATTTT; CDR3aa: CASSLRTGGPGDTQYF
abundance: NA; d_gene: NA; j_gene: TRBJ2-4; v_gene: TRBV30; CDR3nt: TGTGCCTGGAGTGAAAGTGAGGCCATTCAGTACTTC; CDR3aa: CAWSESEAIQYF
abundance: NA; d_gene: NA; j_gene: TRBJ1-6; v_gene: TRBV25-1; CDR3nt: TGTGCCAGCAGTGACAGGCTTAATTCACCCCTCCACTTT; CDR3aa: CASSDRLNSPLHF
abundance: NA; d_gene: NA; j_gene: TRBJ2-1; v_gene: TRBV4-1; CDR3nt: TGCGCCAGCAGCCAAGGGCGCGGTTTGAATGAGCAGTTCTTC; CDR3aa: CASSQGRGLNEQFF
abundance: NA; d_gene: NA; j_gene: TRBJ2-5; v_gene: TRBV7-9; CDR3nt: TGTGCCAGCTCCCGGGGTCTGGAGGAGCAGTACTTC; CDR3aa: CASSRGLEEQYF
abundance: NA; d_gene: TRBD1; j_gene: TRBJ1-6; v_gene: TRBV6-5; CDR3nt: TGTGCCAGCAGTTTACAGGGGTTTAGAAATTCACCCCTCCACTTT; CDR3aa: CASSLQGFRNSPLHF
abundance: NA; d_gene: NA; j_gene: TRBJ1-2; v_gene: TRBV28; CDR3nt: TGTGCCAGCAGTTTGGGCTTTGGCTACACCTTC; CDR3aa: CASSLGFGYTF
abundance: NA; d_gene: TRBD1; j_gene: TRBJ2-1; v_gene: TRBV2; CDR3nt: TGTGCCAGTACCGGGACAGGGGGGACCTACAATGAGCAGTTCTTC; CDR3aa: CASTGTGGTYNEQFF
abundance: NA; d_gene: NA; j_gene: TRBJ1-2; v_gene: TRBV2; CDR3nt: TGTGCCAGCAGTGATTTAAGGACTCCTGGCTACACCTTC; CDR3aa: CASSDLRTPGYTF
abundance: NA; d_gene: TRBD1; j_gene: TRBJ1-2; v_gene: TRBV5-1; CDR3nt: TGCGCCAGCAGCTCCGGACAGGTGGAGGATGGCTACACCTTC; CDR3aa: CASSSGQVEDGYTF
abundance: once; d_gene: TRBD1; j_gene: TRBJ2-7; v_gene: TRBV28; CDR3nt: TGTGCCAGCAGTCAGGGACAGGGGACCCCCGAGCAGTACTTC; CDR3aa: CASSQGQGTPEQYF
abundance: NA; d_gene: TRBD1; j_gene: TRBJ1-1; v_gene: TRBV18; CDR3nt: TGTGCCAGCTCACCGGGACAGGGCGTCACTGAAGCTTTCTTT; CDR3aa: CASSPGQGVTEAFF
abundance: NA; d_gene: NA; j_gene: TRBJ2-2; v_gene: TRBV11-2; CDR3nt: TGTGCCAGCAGGAGATTAGCGGAGAACACCGGGGAGCTGTTTTTT; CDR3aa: CASRRLAENTGELFF
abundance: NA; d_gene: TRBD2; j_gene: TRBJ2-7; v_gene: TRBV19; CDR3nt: TGTGCCAGTAGTATAGCCAGCGGGAGGGCCCTTCCCTACGAGCAGTACTTC; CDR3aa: CASSIASGRALPYEQYF
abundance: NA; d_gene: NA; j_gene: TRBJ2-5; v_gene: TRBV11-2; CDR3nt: TGTGCCAGCAGCTTTCGTCAGGGCCAAGAGACCCAGTACTTC; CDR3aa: CASSFRQGQETQYF
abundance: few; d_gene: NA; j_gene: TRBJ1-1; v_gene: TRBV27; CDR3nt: TGTGCCAGCAGTTGGGGCGGGAACTGGAACACTGAAGCTTTCTTT; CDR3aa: CASSWGGNWNTEAFF